These T cell receptor beta chains were read from a single sample in a study of blood T cell repertoires in COVID-19. Sequencing used immunoSEQ multiplex PCR; TCRdb keeps in-frame clones, though not all of them. The table has roughly 410,000 clones, around 87% seen once; the top ten hold over 2%. Sequencing input: peripheral blood. All receptors come from a woman aged 55-69 years with COVID-19, enrolled during active disease. CDR3s include the opening cysteine and the closing phenylalanine or tryptophan. D genes are given only for firm matches. Clone size appears in some rows only: once, few, many, or a class for an expanded clone.

J,size,D,V,DNA,CDR3
TRBJ2-4,.,TRBD1,TRBV28,TGTGCCAGCAGTTTCCAGACAGGGCTCAACATTCAGTACTTC,CASSFQTGLNIQYF
TRBJ1-2,.,.,TRBV5-4,TGTGCCAGCAGCTTGGAGAGGGCGCGGTATGGCTACACCTTC,CASSLERARYGYTF
TRBJ1-6,.,TRBD1,TRBV27,TGTGCCAGCAGCTTAAACAGGGGAGCCCTCCACTTT,CASSLNRGALHF
TRBJ1-1,.,TRBD1,TRBV18,TGTGCCAGCTCACCAGATCGGACAGGCCTGAACACTGAAGCTTTCTTT,CASSPDRTGLNTEAFF
TRBJ2-5,.,TRBD2,TRBV4-1,TGCGCCAGCAGCCAATTTAGCCAACTAGCGGGGGCCCAAGAGACCCAGTACTTC,CASSQFSQLAGAQETQYF
TRBJ1-1,.,.,TRBV5-5,TGTGCCAGCAGCTCCCATCCTGGGGGCCTGGACACTGAAGCTTTCTTT,CASSSHPGGLDTEAFF
TRBJ1-5,.,TRBD1,TRBV7-2,TGTGCCAGCAGCCGCTTTACGACAGGGGGCGGGGGTAGCAATCAGCCCCAGCATTTT,CASSRFTTGGGGSNQPQHF
TRBJ1-1,once,.,TRBV9,TGTGCCAGCAGCGTAGTCAGCACTGAAGCTTTCTTT,CASSVVSTEAFF
TRBJ2-3,.,.,TRBV11-2,TGTGCCAGCAGCGACCGCGGGGGCAACACAGATACGCAGTATTTT,CASSDRGGNTDTQYF
TRBJ1-5,.,.,TRBV5-3,TGTGCCAGAAGCGTAAGGGACAAAGATAGCAATCAGCCCCAGCATTTT,CARSVRDKDSNQPQHF
TRBJ2-5,.,.,TRBV6-5,TGTGCCAGCATCAGGGGCCCGGAGACCCAGTACTTC,CASIRGPETQYF
TRBJ1-1,.,.,TRBV5-6,TGTGCCAGCAGCTTGGTGGGCTCCACCACTGAAGCTTTCTTT,CASSLVGSTTEAFF
TRBJ2-5,.,TRBD1,TRBV6-5,TGTGCCAGCAGTTACTCGGGGACAGGGCACGAGACCCAGTACTTC,CASSYSGTGHETQYF
TRBJ1-3,.,TRBD1,TRBV3-1/TRBV3-2,TGTGCCAGCAGCCATAGGACAGGGGTAAACACCATATATTTT,CASSHRTGVNTIYF
TRBJ1-1,.,TRBD1,TRBV5-6,TGTGCCAGCAGCCTCCCGGGACAGGGTACCTCTGAAGCTTTCTTT,CASSLPGQGTSEAFF
TRBJ2-7,once,TRBD1,TRBV7-2,TGTGCCAGCAGCTTATCGACAGGGGCCGAGTCCTACGAGCAGTACTTC,CASSLSTGAESYEQYF
TRBJ2-3,.,.,TRBV9,TGTGCCAGCAGCGTAGGGATCTGGAGGGCAAGGGCCCTCACAGATACGCAGTATTTT,CASSVGIWRARALTDTQYF
TRBJ2-7,.,TRBD1,TRBV11-2,TGTGCCAGCAGCCCTACCGGACAGGGGGTAGGTCGTGAGCAGTACTTC,CASSPTGQGVGREQYF
TRBJ2-1,.,.,TRBV5-1,TGCGCCAGCAGCTTGTTAGGGAGTAAGAATGAGCAGTTCTTC,CASSLLGSKNEQFF
TRBJ2-5,.,TRBD1,TRBV24-1,TGTGCCACCGGCCGCTCCGGGACAGGGACAGAGACCCAGTACTTC,CATGRSGTGTETQYF
TRBJ2-2,.,.,TRBV19,TGTGCCAGTAGTTCGGGGACCGGGGAGCTGTTTTTT,CASSSGTGELFF
TRBJ2-3,.,TRBD2,TRBV7-6,TGTGCCAGCAGCTTTCTAGCGGGGAGCGGCACAGATACGCAGTATTTT,CASSFLAGSGTDTQYF
TRBJ1-1,.,.,TRBV7-3,TGTGCCAGCAGCCTGCAGGGTAAGGGCACTGAAGCTTTCTTT,CASSLQGKGTEAFF
TRBJ2-1,.,TRBD2,TRBV3-1/TRBV3-2,TGTGCCAGCAGCCAAGGAGCGGGGGGGCATAATGAGCAGTTCTTC,CASSQGAGGHNEQFF
TRBJ1-2,.,.,TRBV3-1/TRBV3-2,TGTGCCAGCAGCCAAAGGGGGAACTATGGCTACACCTTC,CASSQRGNYGYTF
TRBJ1-1,.,TRBD1,TRBV18,TGTGCCAGCTCCGGACAGGGGCAGAACACTGAAGCTTTCTTT,CASSGQGQNTEAFF
TRBJ1-3,.,.,TRBV7-3,TGTGCCAGCAGCTTGGGGGGGCCCAACGCCATATATTTT,CASSLGGPNAIYF
TRBJ1-5,.,.,TRBV5-1,TGCGCCAGCAGCCAGTCTGGTGCTCAGCCCCAGCATTTT,CASSQSGAQPQHF
TRBJ2-1,.,.,TRBV7-9,TGTGCCAGCAGCATAGACGGCAATGAGCAGTTCTTC,CASSIDGNEQFF
TRBJ1-2,.,.,TRBV2,TGTGCCAGCACCCGATTTATGACAGGAAACACCTTC,CASTRFMTGNTF
TRBJ2-7,.,TRBD1,TRBV5-6,TGTGCCAGCAGCCGTCGACAGGGGAACTACGAGCAGTACTTC,CASSRRQGNYEQYF
TRBJ1-6,.,.,TRBV29-1,TGCAGCGTTTTGTTCCAGGGAGGTTCACCCCTCCACTTT,CSVLFQGGSPLHF
TRBJ2-3,once,TRBD2,TRBV15,TGTGCCACCTCGGAGCGGGGGGCAGATACGCAGTATTTT,CATSERGADTQYF
TRBJ1-5,once,TRBD1,TRBV27,TGTGCCAGCAGTGACAGGGCCCTAGGTAATCAGCCCCAGCATTTT,CASSDRALGNQPQHF
TRBJ1-6,.,TRBD1,TRBV2,TGTGCCAGCAGAGCATCGGCAGGGGGCGTCTATAATTCACCCCTCCACTTT,CASRASAGGVYNSPLHF
TRBJ1-1,.,TRBD1,TRBV28,TGTGCCAGCAGTGAACACAGGGGGATTAGGTCTTTCTTT,CASSEHRGIRSFF
TRBJ2-3,once,TRBD1,TRBV3-1/TRBV3-2,TGTGCCAGCAGCATGGCCGGGACAGGGTCCCCAGATACGCAGTATTTT,CASSMAGTGSPDTQYF
TRBJ1-6,.,.,TRBV30,TGTGCCTGGAGTTTACCCCATGGGAGCTCCTATAATTCACCCCTCCACTTT,CAWSLPHGSSYNSPLHF
TRBJ1-1,.,.,TRBV3-1/TRBV3-2,TGTGCCAGCAGCTGGGGGGGGTCGAACACTGAAGCTTTCTTT,CASSWGGSNTEAFF
TRBJ2-1,.,TRBD1,TRBV25-1,TGTGCCAGCAGTGGGACAGGATACAATGAGCAGTTCTTC,CASSGTGYNEQFF
TRBJ2-5,.,TRBD1,TRBV7-9,TGTGCCAGCAGCTTAGTGAGGACAGGGGGCAGAGAGACCCAGTACTTC,CASSLVRTGGRETQYF
TRBJ2-2,.,.,TRBV6-5,TGTGCCAGCAGCTCGCGGGGCTGGAACACCGGGGAGCTGTTTTTT,CASSSRGWNTGELFF
TRBJ2-3,.,TRBD2,TRBV5-1,TGCGCCAGCAGCCTCGGGACTAGCGCTCGCACAGATACGCAGTATTTT,CASSLGTSARTDTQYF
TRBJ1-5,.,.,TRBV19,TGTGCCAGTAGTATGGTGGCAGGCAATCAGCCCCAGCATTTT,CASSMVAGNQPQHF
TRBJ2-5,few,TRBD2,TRBV7-9,TGTGCCAGCAGCCCGGGGGGTCCACGGACGAAGACCCAGTACTTC,CASSPGGPRTKTQYF
TRBJ1-2,.,TRBD1,TRBV6-5,TGTGCCAGCGAGTGGCAGGGACAGGCGGACTATGGCTACACCTTC,CASEWQGQADYGYTF
TRBJ2-5,.,TRBD2,TRBV27,TGTGCCAGCAGTCCCCTGAGCGGGGGGGAGACCCAGTACTTC,CASSPLSGGETQYF
TRBJ1-1,.,TRBD1,TRBV9,TGTGCCAGCAGCGAGCTGACAGGGGGATTGAACACTGAAGCTTTCTTT,CASSELTGGLNTEAFF
TRBJ1-6,once,.,TRBV11-2,TGTGCCAGCAGCTTAAGGGGTGACAGAAGCTATTCACCCCTCCACTTT,CASSLRGDRSYSPLHF
TRBJ1-5,.,.,TRBV28,TGTGCCAGCAGCCGCCGAGTAACCAATCAGCCCCAGCATTTT,CASSRRVTNQPQHF
TRBJ1-1,.,TRBD1,TRBV24-1,TGTGCCACCAGCGGACAGGGGGAGGGGGGGACTGAAGCTTTCTTT,CATSGQGEGGTEAFF
TRBJ1-6,.,TRBD1,TRBV5-4,TGTGCCAGCAGCCTGGGAGGTACAGGGGAGTTGTCACCCCTCCACTTT,CASSLGGTGELSPLHF
TRBJ1-1,.,TRBD1,TRBV7-9,TGTGCCAGCAGCTTAGTTCAGGGGGCAGGTGAAGCTTTCTTT,CASSLVQGAGEAFF
TRBJ1-3,few,.,TRBV6-5,TGTGCCAGCACTCGGACAGTCTCTGGAAACACCATATATTTT,CASTRTVSGNTIYF
TRBJ2-1,.,TRBD1,TRBV6-5,TGTGCCAGCAACCGGGACAGGGGGTACAATGAGCAGTTCTTC,CASNRDRGYNEQFF
TRBJ1-6,few,.,TRBV30,TGTGCCTGGAGTAAACAGGGAAATTCACCCCTCCACTTT,CAWSKQGNSPLHF
TRBJ2-5,.,.,TRBV5-6,TGTGCCAGCAGCTTCGCGGGCCCAGGGACCCAGTACTTC,CASSFAGPGTQYF
TRBJ2-3,.,TRBD2,TRBV6-1,TGTGCCAGCAGTGAATACCTAGCGGGGAGCACAGATACGCAGTATTTT,CASSEYLAGSTDTQYF
TRBJ2-5,once,.,TRBV3-1/TRBV3-2,TGTGCCAGCAGCCAACCGGGGCGGGGAGAAGAGACCCAGTACTTC,CASSQPGRGEETQYF